These 2 T cell receptor beta chains share one sample of origin, sequenced in a study of monozygotic twins with inflammatory bowel disease. Reanalyzing the 5' RACE reads, TCRdb keeps one entry per CDR3 protein, without DNA. The sample has more than 300,000 distinct CDR3 sequences. Material for sequencing was blood. The receptors were sampled from a human donor with ulcerative colitis or Crohn's disease, or a healthy co-twin of an affected twin (not recorded which).

The chain joins TRBV5-1 to TRBJ2-7; TCRdb indicates TRBD1, and absent DNA this call remains unverified. Germline CDR1 SGHRS, CDR2 YFSETQ. This CDR3 comprises 15 residues. The CDR3 reads CASSLTGLRSYEQYF.

The chain employs TRBV6-5 and TRBJ2-7. The V gene's germline CDR1 is MNHEY and CDR2 SVGAGI. This CDR3 spans 13 amino acids. The CDR3 reads CASSRQEYYEQYF.